These 13 T cell receptor beta chains were all obtained from the same sample, sequenced in a study of cytomegalovirus exposure and HLA in healthy donors. TCRdb's table, derived via immunoSEQ multiplex PCR, lists solely in-frame clones and lacks some. The sample consists of 150,000 to 200,000 clones, around 96% of them appearing once. What was sequenced was PBMCs. Receptor source: a woman younger than 35 in good health and CMV-seronegative.

This clone was seen just once. The chain combines TRBV11-1 with TRBJ2-3; weak D call: TRBD2 (6 bases). The CDR3 covers 17 residues. The germline V gene encodes CDR1 SGHAT and CDR2 FQDESV (reference sequence). V was trimmed by 0 bases and J by 5 bases, leaving 18 bases between them. DNA of the CDR3: TGTGCCAGCAGCTTAGCCAGGCGGGGCCGGTTGGGAGATACGCAGTATTTT. Its translation is CASSLARRGRLGDTQYF.

This chain connects TRBV7-8 to TRBJ2-3; D gene ambiguous. V lost 1 base, J lost 8 bases, and 4 bases lay in between. Germline CDR1 reads SGHVS; CDR2 reads FQNEAQ. The CDR3 spans 11 residues. The CDR3 nucleotides are TGTGCCAGCAGCTTAGTCGGTACGCAGTATTTT. Amino acids: CASSLVGTQYF.

This clone appeared a single time. The rearrangement joins TRBV9 to TRBJ2-7; 10 positions agree with TRBD2. V trimming: 3 bases; J trimming: 5 bases; junction bases outside the gene matches: 8. Per germline, CDR1 SGDLS and CDR2 YYNGEE. The CDR3 loop spans 15 amino acids. The CDR3 bases are TGTGCCAGCAGCGCCCTCGGGACTAGCGAGGACGAGCAGTACTTC. This translates into CASSALGTSEDEQYF.

The rearrangement uses TRBV5-1 and TRBJ2-3, with 8 nucleotides matching TRBD2. The CDR3 covers 16 residues. V dropped 0 bases and J dropped 0; count of bases not matched to a gene: 3. CDR1 is SGHRS, CDR2 YFSETQ, per germline. DNA of the CDR3: TGCGCCAGCAGCTTGGAGCGGGGGAGTAGCACAGATACGCAGTATTTT. Translating it yields CASSLERGSSTDTQYF.

The chain carries TRBV4-2 and TRBJ1-2; no reliable D call. The V end was cut by 0 bases, the J end by 0 bases, with 11 bases between. The CDR3 has 16 amino acids. Germline assignment: CDR1 LGHNA and CDR2 YNFKEQ. The CDR3 DNA reads TGTGCCAGCAGCCAAGAGCTGGAGGGTTCTAACTATGGCTACACCTTC. This encodes CASSQELEGSNYGYTF.

The rearrangement links TRBV2 to TRBJ2-7; 9 bases fit TRBD2. J lost 2 bases, V lost 7 bases, and 3 bases had no gene match. Germline-derived CDR1 and CDR2 are SNHLY and FYNNEI. This CDR3 region has 13 residues. The CDR3 spells CASILAGPYEQYF. The CDR3 nucleotides are TGTGCCAGCATCCTAGCGGGGCCCTACGAGCAGTACTTC.

The gene calls are TRBV5-4 and TRBJ2-7, with 8 bases lining up with TRBD1. V dropped 4 bases and J dropped 2; count of bases not matched to a gene: 14. The CDR3 covers 17 residues. Per germline, CDR1 SGHNT and CDR2 YYREEE (reference sequence). The CDR3 loop is CASSRDPQGVLAYEQYF. In DNA, the CDR3 is TGTGCCAGCAGCCGGGACCCACAGGGGGTCTTGGCCTACGAGCAGTACTTC.

The V call is TRBV9, the J call TRBJ1-1; TRBD1 matches 7 bases. Germline V CDR1 and CDR2: SGDLS, YYNGEE. There are 16 residues in the CDR3. Trimming at V came to 3 bases and at J to 4 bases, leaving 12 bases not matched to a gene. CDR3 residues: CASSGSKGALITEAFF. CDR3 nucleotide sequence: TGTGCCAGCAGCGGGTCAAAGGGGGCGCTGATCACTGAAGCTTTCTTT.

Worth noting for this clone: At one end the junction does not follow the germline gene, possibly because of a read error. The chain recombines TRBV7-9 with TRBJ2-1; D might be TRBD1 (6 bases). The CDR3 spans 11 residues. The germline V gene has CDR1 SEHNR and CDR2 FQNEAQ (reference sequence). The CDR3, as DNA: TGTGCCAGCAGCTTGGACGCGAGGGGGATCTTC. Translating gives CASSLDARGIF.

The CDR3 loop is CASSPPSSGADTQYF. CDR3 nucleotides: TGTGCCAGCAGCCCCCCCAGCTCGGGGGCAGATACGCAGTATTTT. V and J are TRBV9 and TRBJ2-3; D possibly corresponds to TRBD2 (6 bases). From germline, CDR1 is SGDLS and CDR2 YYNGEE. The CDR3 spans 15 residues. Trimming pared 4 bases from V and 4 bases from J, leaving 16 bases between.

The CDR3 reads CASGTDRGTEAFF. As DNA, the CDR3 is TGTGCCAGCGGTACGGACAGGGGAACTGAAGCTTTCTTT. The chain couples TRBV6-5 to TRBJ1-1; the match to TRBD1 covers 9 bases. The CDR3 has 13 residues. Germline V gives CDR1 MNHEY, CDR2 SVGAGI. J was trimmed by 5 bases and V by 8 bases; bases with no gene match: 6.

About this clone itself: The sample holds other DNA sequences that translate to the same CDR3. This CDR3 is CASSFGQGSGNTIYF. CDR3 bases: TGTGCCAGCAGCTTTGGTCAGGGCTCTGGAAACACCATATATTTT. This chain connects TRBV5-6 to TRBJ1-3; TRBD1 might be the D (5 bases). The germline gives CDR1 SGHDT, CDR2 YYEEEE. This CDR3 region has 15 residues. Trimming cost V 2 bases and J 0 bases, with 9 bases left between them.

The chain recombines TRBV19 with TRBJ2-7; TRBD1 matches at 8 bases. CDR3 length equals 13 residues. The germline gives CDR1 LNHDA, CDR2 SQIVND (reference sequence). Trimming took 4 bases from V and 4 from J; bases not matched to a gene: 3. The CDR3 DNA reads TGTGCCAGTAGTAAAACAGGGGGTTACGAGCAGTACTTC. Its translation is CASSKTGGYEQYF.